The T cell receptor beta chain described here comes from a study of shared clonotypes between healthy human individuals. Broader study findings: Only blood samples were collected, and tissue repertoires likely differ.

About this clone: Antigen specificity is unknown.

Using immunoSEQ multiplex PCR, the repertoire was profiled, and TCRdb retains in-frame clones only, with some absent. The table lists 950,000 to 1,100,000 clones, around four fifths of them singletons, with approximately 1.3% in the top ten. This CDR3 is built from 17 residues. CDR1 MNHNS and CDR2 SASEGT come from the germline V gene. V shed 4 bases and J 4 bases; nucleotides not matched to a gene: 10. Memory CD4+ cells were the fraction left after CD45RA+ naive selection. The chain couples TRBV6-1 to TRBJ2-3; TRBD2 matches 11 bases. Sequencing was carried out using memory CD4+ T cells sorted from blood. Subset denoted: CD45RA-negative fraction. The origin of this receptor is a man younger than 35 in good health. CDR3 in amino acids: CASSVLHSGGASDTQYF. The CDR3 bases are TGTGCCAGCAGTGTCCTACATAGCGGGGGGGCGTCAGATACGCAGTATTTT.